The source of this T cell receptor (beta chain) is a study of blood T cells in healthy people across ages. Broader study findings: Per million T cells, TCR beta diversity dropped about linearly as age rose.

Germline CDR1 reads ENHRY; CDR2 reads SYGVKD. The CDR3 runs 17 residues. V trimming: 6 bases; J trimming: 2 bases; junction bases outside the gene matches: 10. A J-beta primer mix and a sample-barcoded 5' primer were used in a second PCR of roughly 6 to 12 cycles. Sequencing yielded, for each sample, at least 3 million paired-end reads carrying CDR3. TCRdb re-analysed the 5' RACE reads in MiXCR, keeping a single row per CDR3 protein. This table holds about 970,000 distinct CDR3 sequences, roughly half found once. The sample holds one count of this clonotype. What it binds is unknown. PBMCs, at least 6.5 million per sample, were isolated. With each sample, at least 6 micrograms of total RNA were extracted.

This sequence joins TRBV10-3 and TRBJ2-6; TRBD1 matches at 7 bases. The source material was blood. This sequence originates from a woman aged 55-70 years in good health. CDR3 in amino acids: CAIRDGQAAAGANVLTF. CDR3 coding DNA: TGTGCCATCAGGGACGGACAGGCGGCTGCTGGGGCCAACGTCCTGACTTTC.